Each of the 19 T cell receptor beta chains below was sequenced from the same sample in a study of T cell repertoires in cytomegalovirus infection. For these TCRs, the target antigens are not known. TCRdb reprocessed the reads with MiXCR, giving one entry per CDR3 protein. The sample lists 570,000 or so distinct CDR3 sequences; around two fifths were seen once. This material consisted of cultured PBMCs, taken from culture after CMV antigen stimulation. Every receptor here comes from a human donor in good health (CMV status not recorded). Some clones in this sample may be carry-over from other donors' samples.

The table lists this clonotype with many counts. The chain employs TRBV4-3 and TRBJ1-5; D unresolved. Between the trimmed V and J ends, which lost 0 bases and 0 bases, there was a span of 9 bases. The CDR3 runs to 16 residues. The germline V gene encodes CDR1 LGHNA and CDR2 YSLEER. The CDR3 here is CASSQEWYDSNQPQHF. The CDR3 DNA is TGCGCCAGCAGCCAAGAATGGTATGATAGCAATCAGCCCCAGCATTTT.

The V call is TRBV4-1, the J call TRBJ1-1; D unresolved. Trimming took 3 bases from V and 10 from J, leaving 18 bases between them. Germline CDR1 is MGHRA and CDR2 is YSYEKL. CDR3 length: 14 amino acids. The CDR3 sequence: CASSQPGAGPAAFF. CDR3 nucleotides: TGCGCCAGCAGCCAGCCGGGAGCAGGCCCCGCAGCTTTCTTT.

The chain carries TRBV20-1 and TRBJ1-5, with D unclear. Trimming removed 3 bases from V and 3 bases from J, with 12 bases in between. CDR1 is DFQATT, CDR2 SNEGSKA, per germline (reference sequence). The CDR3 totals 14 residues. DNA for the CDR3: TGCAGTGCTAGTAGGGTGGCCTCCAATCAGCCCCAGCATTTT. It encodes CSASRVASNQPQHF.

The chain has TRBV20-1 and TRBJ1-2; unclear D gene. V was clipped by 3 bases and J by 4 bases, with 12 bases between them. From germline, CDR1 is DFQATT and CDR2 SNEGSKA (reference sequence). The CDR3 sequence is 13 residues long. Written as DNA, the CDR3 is TGCAGTGCTAGCCAATTTGCGGGCTATGGCTACACCTTC. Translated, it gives CSASQFAGYGYTF.

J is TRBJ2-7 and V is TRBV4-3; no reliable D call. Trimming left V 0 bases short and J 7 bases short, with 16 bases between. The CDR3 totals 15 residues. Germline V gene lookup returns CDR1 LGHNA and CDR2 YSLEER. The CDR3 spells CASSQDSPTYKEQYF. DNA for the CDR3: TGCGCCAGCAGCCAAGACTCCCCCACCTACAAAGAGCAGTACTTC.

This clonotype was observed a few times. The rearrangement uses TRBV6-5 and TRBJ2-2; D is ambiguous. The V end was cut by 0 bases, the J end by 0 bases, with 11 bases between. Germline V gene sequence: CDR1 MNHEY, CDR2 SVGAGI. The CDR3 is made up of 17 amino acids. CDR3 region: CASSYSPLEPNTGELFF. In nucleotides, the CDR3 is TGTGCCAGCAGTTACTCTCCCCTTGAACCGAACACCGGGGAGCTGTTTTTT.

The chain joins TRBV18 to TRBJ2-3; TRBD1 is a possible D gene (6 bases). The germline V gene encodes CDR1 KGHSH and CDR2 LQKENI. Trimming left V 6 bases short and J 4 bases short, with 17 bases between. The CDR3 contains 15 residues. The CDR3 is CASSKQGILSDTQYF. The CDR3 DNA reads TGTGCCAGCTCGAAGCAGGGGATTTTATCAGATACGCAGTATTTT.

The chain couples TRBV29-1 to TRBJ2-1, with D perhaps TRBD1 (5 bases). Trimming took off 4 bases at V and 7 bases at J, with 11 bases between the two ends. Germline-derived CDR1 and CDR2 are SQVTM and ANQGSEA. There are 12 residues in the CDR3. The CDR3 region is CSVVAGSNEQFF. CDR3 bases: TGCAGCGTTGTTGCAGGGTCGAATGAGCAGTTCTTC.

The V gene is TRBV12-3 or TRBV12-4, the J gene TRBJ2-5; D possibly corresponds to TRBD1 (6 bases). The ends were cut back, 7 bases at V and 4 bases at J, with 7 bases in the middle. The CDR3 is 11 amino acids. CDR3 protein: CASMGAETQYF. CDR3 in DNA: TGTGCCAGCATGGGGGCAGAGACCCAGTACTTC.

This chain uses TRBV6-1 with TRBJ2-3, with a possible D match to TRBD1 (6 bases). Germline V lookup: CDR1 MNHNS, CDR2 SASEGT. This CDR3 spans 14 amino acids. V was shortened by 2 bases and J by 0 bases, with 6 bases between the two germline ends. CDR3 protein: CASSEQGSTDTQYF. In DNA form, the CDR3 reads TGTGCCAGCAGTGAACAGGGGAGCACAGATACGCAGTATTTT.

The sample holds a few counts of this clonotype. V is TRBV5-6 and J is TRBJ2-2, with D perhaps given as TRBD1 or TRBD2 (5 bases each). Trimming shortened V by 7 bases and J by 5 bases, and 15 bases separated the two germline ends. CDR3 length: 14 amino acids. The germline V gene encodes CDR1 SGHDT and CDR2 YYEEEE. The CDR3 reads CASGRFGGTGELFF. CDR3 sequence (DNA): TGTGCCAGCGGCCGATTTGGGGGAACCGGGGAGCTGTTTTTT.

The CDR3 is CASSLHRGQETEAFF. CDR3 bases: TGTGCCAGCAGTTTACACCGAGGACAGGAGACTGAAGCTTTCTTT. V and J are TRBV27 and TRBJ1-1; TRBD1 aligns across 7 bases. The CDR3 totals 15 residues. Losses at the gene ends were 2 bases for V and 5 bases for J; bases not matched to a gene: 8. CDR1 MNHEY and CDR2 SMNVEV come from the germline V gene (reference sequence).

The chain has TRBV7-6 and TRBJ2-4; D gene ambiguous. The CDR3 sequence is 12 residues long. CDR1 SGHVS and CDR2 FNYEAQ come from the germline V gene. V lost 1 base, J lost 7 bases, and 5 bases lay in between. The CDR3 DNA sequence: TGTGCCAGCAGCTTAGTCTCGAACATTCAGTACTTC. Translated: CASSLVSNIQYF.

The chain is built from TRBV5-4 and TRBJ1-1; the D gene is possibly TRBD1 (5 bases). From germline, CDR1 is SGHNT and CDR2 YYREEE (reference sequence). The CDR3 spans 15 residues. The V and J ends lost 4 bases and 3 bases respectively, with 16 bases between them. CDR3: CASSPGGVGDTEAFF. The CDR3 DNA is TGTGCCAGCAGCCCCGGCGGCGTGGGGGACACTGAAGCTTTCTTT.

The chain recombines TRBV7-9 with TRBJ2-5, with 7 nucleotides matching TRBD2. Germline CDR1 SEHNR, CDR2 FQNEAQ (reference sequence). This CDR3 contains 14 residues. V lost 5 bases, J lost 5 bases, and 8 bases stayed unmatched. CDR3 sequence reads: CASSTTAGSETQYF. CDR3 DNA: TGTGCCAGCAGCACCACAGCGGGGAGCGAGACCCAGTACTTC.

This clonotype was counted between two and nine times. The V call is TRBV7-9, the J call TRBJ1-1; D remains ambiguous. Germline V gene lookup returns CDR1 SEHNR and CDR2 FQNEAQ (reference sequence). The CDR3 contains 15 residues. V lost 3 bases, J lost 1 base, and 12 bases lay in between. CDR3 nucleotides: TGTGCCAGCAGCTTGATCTGGCAGCCGAACACTGAAGCTTTCTTT. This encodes CASSLIWQPNTEAFF.

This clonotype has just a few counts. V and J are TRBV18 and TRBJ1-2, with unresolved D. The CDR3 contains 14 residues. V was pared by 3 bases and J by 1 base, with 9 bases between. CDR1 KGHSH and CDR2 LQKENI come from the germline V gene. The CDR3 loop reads CASSPPADNYGYTF. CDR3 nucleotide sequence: TGTGCCAGCTCACCGCCCGCAGATAACTATGGCTACACCTTC.

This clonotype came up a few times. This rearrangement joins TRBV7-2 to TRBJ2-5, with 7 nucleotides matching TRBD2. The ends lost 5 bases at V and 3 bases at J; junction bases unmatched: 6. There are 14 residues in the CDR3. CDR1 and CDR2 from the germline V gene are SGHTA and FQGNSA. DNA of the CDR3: TGTGCCAGCAGCCCACGGGCGGGGGAAGAGACCCAGTACTTC. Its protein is CASSPRAGEETQYF. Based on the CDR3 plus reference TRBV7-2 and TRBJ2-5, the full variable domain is GAGVSQSPSNKVTEKGKDVELRCDPISGHTALYWYRQSLGQGLEFLIYFQGNSAPDKSGLPSDRFSAERTGGSVSTLTIQRTQQEDSAVYLCASSPRAGEETQYFGPGTRLLVL.

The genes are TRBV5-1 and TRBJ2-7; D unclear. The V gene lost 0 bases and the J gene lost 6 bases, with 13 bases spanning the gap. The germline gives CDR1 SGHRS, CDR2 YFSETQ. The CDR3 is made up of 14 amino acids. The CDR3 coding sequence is TGCGCCAGCAGCTTGGGGGGTTTTGGTTCCGAGCAGTACTTC. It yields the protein CASSLGGFGSEQYF.